These T cell receptor beta chains were read from a single sample in a study of T-cell reconstitution after alpha-beta-depleted transplantation in children. One entry per CDR3 protein results from TCRdb running MiXCR on the PCR reads. The sample gives roughly 170,000 distinct CDR3 sequences, about 6.3% of which show up once; 3% is in the top ten. The sample was PBMCs from the stem cell graft donor, taken from the stem cell graft. The receptors were gathered from a human donor who donated a stem cell graft to a child with Wiskott-Aldrich syndrome. The CDR3 runs from the conserved cysteine through the conserved F or W. D genes are given only for firm matches. The listing skips clone size in some rows; elsewhere it reads once, few, many or a size class.

d_call	v_call	clone_size	j_call	cdr3_nt	cdr3_aa
-	TRBV29-1	-	TRBJ2-7	TGCAGCGTCGAAGGGCCCGACTACGAGCAGTACTTC	CSVEGPDYEQYF
-	TRBV29-1	many	TRBJ1-2	TGCAGCGCTTGGGTAGGCAGCGACTATGGCTACACCTTC	CSAWVGSDYGYTF
-	TRBV29-1	few	TRBJ2-1	TGCAGCGTCCACACATCGCACAATGAGCAGTTCTTC	CSVHTSHNEQFF
-	TRBV18	few	TRBJ2-3	TGTGCCAGCTCACCACCTTCTAAGGGATACACGCAGTATTTT	CASSPPSKGYTQYF
TRBD1	TRBV5-1	many	TRBJ2-2	TGCGCCAGCAGCGCGGGACAGGGGACCACCGGGGAGCTGTTTTTT	CASSAGQGTTGELFF
-	TRBV7-2	many	TRBJ2-6	TGTGCCAGCAGCCTGAGGGTTTCTGGGGCCAACGTCCTGACTTTC	CASSLRVSGANVLTF
TRBD2	TRBV5-1	many	TRBJ2-1	TGCGCCAGCAGCTTGGGGGCCCTAGCGGGGGGGCGGAATGAGCAGTTCTTC	CASSLGALAGGRNEQFF
TRBD2	TRBV6-2/TRBV6-3	-	TRBJ2-2	TGTGCCAGCAGTCAGCCTAGCGGTTTGACCGGCACCGGGGAGCTGTTTTTT	CASSQPSGLTGTGELFF
TRBD2	TRBV6-2/TRBV6-3	many	TRBJ2-1	TGTGCCACCGGAGGGACTAGTGGGTACCACAATGAGCAGTTCTTC	CATGGTSGYHNEQFF
-	TRBV12-3/TRBV12-4	many	TRBJ2-1	TGTGCCAGCAGTCCTACGAGGGGTACCTACAATGAGCAGTTCTTC	CASSPTRGTYNEQFF
-	TRBV10-3	-	TRBJ2-6	TGTGCCATCAGTGAGCCATGGGGTTTCGGAGCTGGGGCCAACGTCCTGACTTTC	CAISEPWGFGAGANVLTF
-	TRBV6-1	many	TRBJ1-2	TGTGCCAGCAGTGAACTGAGAAGCTATGGCTACACCTTC	CASSELRSYGYTF
-	TRBV29-1	many	TRBJ2-2	TGCAGCACACAAGGCGGGACCGGGGAGCTGTTTTTT	CSTQGGTGELFF
-	TRBV20-1	many	TRBJ2-7	TGCAGTGCTCTCGGCCCGGACTTCTCCTACGAGCAGTACTTC	CSALGPDFSYEQYF
TRBD1	TRBV7-2	-	TRBJ1-1	TGTGCCAGCAGGGGTTCAGGGGGGCCTGAAGCTTTCTTT	CASRGSGGPEAFF
-	TRBV5-1	-	TRBJ2-3	TGCGCCAGCAGCTTGGCTGACCCTGGGGGCACAGATACGCAGTATTTT	CASSLADPGGTDTQYF
-	TRBV6-2/TRBV6-3	few	TRBJ2-2	TGTGCCAGCAGTTTCCGGACAGACACCGGGGAGCTGTTTTTT	CASSFRTDTGELFF
-	TRBV10-3	many	TRBJ1-2	TGTGCCATACGAGGGGGTGACTATGGCTACACCTTC	CAIRGGDYGYTF
-	TRBV7-8	few	TRBJ1-4	TGTGCCAGCAGCCACTACCCGGGATATGAAAAACTGTTTTTT	CASSHYPGYEKLFF
-	TRBV10-2	many	TRBJ2-7	TGCGCCAGCAGTGAGGGGGCCTACGAGCAGTACTTC	CASSEGAYEQYF